This T cell receptor beta chain was found in a study of identical twins. Study findings and constraints: Beta out-of-frame sequences showed weaker excess sharing between twins.

The cDNA had a unique molecular identifier and a template-switch universal primer site. TCRdb re-called the 5' RACE reads with MiXCR, one entry per CDR3 protein. The profile shows hundreds of thousands of distinct CDR3 sequences, 20% to 25% of them singletons. The germline CDR1 and CDR2 sequences are SEHNR and FQNEAQ (reference sequence). V was cut by 8 bases and J by 0 bases, with 14 bases left in between. The CDR3 runs to 14 residues. Details on this clonotype: Its antigen is undetermined.

The data also belong to a second study, concerning T cells expressing NK-cell markers. Turning to that study: One of the eight sequenced donors was seronegative, whereas the other seven were HCMV-seropositive. Dominant NKG2C+ clonotypes in five or six donors made up roughly 1.0-7.0% of CD8+ T cells.

The chain employs TRBV7-9 and TRBJ2-7, with D possibly matching TRBD1 (5 bases). This receptor was taken from a woman between 18 and 29 years old in good health. Sequenced input: CD4+ T cells sorted from blood. CDR3 coding DNA: TGTGCCAGCGGAGACCAGGGTTACTCCTACGAGCAGTACTTC. It specifies CASGDQGYSYEQYF.